The sequence of this TCR beta chain was determined in a study of response to subunit inactivated influenza vaccine. Germline loops: CDR1 LNHNV, CDR2 YYDKDF (reference sequence). CDR3 length: 16 amino acids. Via MiXCR, TCRdb re-called the RT-PCR reads, giving one row per CDR3 protein. The data contain 500,000 to 550,000 distinct CDR3 sequences, approximately 6.9% of them seen just once; the ten biggest clones take up about 12%. This clonotype was observed a handful of times. The junction does not match germline at one end; this may be a read error. This clonotype was obtained from a man aged 45 to 70 who received an inactivated influenza vaccine. Sequences were derived from PBMCs from blood, sampled around 25 months after vaccination. The rearrangement uses TRBV15 and TRBJ2-4; 12 nucleotides match TRBD1. CDR3 nucleotide sequence: TGTGCCACCAGCCGAGAGGGACAGGGGGCAAAAAACATTCAGTACTTC. Translation gives CATSREGQGAKNIQYF. Full variable domain (missing parts from reference TRBV15 and TRBJ2-4): DAMVIQNPRYQVTQFGKPVTLSCSQTLNHNVMYWYQQKSSQAPKLLFHYYDKDFNNEADTPDNFQSRRPNTSFCFLDIRSPGLGDTAMYLCATSREGQGAKNIQYFGAGTRLSVL.